Following are 25 T cell receptor beta chains from one sample sequenced in a study of cytomegalovirus exposure and HLA in healthy donors. The PCR ran on 60 Vbeta and 13 Jbeta primers. The method was immunoSEQ multiplex PCR; TCRdb's version includes in-frame clones alone and lacks a portion of them. This table holds over 75,000 clones, approximately 84% found once. Sequences were obtained from PBMCs. All receptors derive from a woman between 50 and 59 years old in good health and CMV-seronegative.

This clone was recorded a few times. The CDR3 region has the DNA TGTGCCAGCAGTTTGGACATTAGCAATCAGCCCCAGCATTTT. As protein: CASSLDISNQPQHF. The chain is built from TRBV28 and TRBJ1-5; a weak D match, TRBD1 (5 bases). The CDR3 totals 14 residues. With 3 bases removed from V and 0 bases from J, the gap between germline ends came to 6 bases. The germline V gene encodes CDR1 MDHEN and CDR2 SYDVKM.

The rearrangement links TRBV19 to TRBJ1-3, with 7 bases fitting TRBD1. Germline V gives CDR1 LNHDA, CDR2 SQIVND (reference sequence). CDR3 length: 15 residues. V shed 9 bases, J shed 0 bases, and the junction held 8 bases outside the gene matches. The CDR3 region is CASQHRGLSGNTIYF. The CDR3 DNA reads as TGTGCCAGCCAGCACAGGGGACTCTCTGGAAACACCATATATTTT.

The chain joins TRBV28 to TRBJ2-7, with TRBD2 matching over 10 bases. In germline, CDR1 is MDHEN, CDR2 SYDVKM. The CDR3 loop spans 15 amino acids. With 5 bases clipped from V and 0 bases from J, the junction kept 4 bases outside the gene matches. CDR3 in amino acids: CASSIAGGLSYEQYF. CDR3 bases: TGTGCCAGCAGTATAGCGGGAGGCCTCTCCTACGAGCAGTACTTC. The entire variable domain, with the rest obtained from reference TRBV28 and TRBJ2-7, is as follows: DVKVTQSSRYLVKRTGEKVFLECVQDMDHENMFWYRQDPGLGLRLIYFSYDVKMKEKGDIPEGYSVSREKKERFSLILESASTNQTSMYLCASSIAGGLSYEQYFGPGTRLTVT.

The chain couples TRBV5-1 to TRBJ2-5, with 11 bases aligning to TRBD1. CDR1 SGHRS and CDR2 YFSETQ come from the germline V gene. Trimming at V came to 4 bases and at J to 2 bases, leaving 1 base not matched to a gene. The CDR3 extends over 14 amino acids. Written as DNA, the CDR3 is TGCGCCAGCAGCCGGGACAGGGGGCAAGAGACCCAGTACTTC. This translates into CASSRDRGQETQYF.

This chain links TRBV27 with TRBJ2-5; tentatively, D is TRBD1 (6 bases). V dropped 2 bases and J dropped 5 bases, with 9 bases sitting between them. This CDR3 contains 13 residues. Germline loops: CDR1 MNHEY, CDR2 SMNVEV (reference sequence). This CDR3 is CASSLGTQETQYF. CDR3 DNA sequence: TGTGCCAGCAGTTTAGGGACACAGGAGACCCAGTACTTC.

The chain employs TRBV5-4 and TRBJ2-7; D unclear. V dropped 0 bases and J dropped 2 bases, with 6 bases sitting between them. CDR3 length: 13 amino acids. Germline CDR1 and CDR2: SGHNT and YYREEE (reference sequence). CDR3 amino acids: CASSLDSPYEQYF. CDR3 bases: TGTGCCAGCAGCTTGGACAGTCCCTACGAGCAGTACTTC.

The chain has TRBV7-9 and TRBJ1-1; D perhaps matches TRBD1 (6 bases). The CDR3 runs to 13 residues. Germline V gene sequence: CDR1 SEHNR, CDR2 FQNEAQ (reference sequence). V was trimmed by 7 bases and J by 1 base, leaving 10 bases between them. The CDR3 region has the DNA TGTGCCAGCATCCACAGGGAGAACACTGAAGCTTTCTTT. It is translated as CASIHRENTEAFF.

This chain joins TRBV14 and TRBJ2-1; 11 bases match TRBD1. V lost 5 bases to trimming and J lost 6 bases; unmatched junction nucleotides: 6. The CDR3 covers 15 residues. In germline, CDR1 is SGHDN, CDR2 FVKESK. This CDR3 is CASSFGTGGVNEQFF. Written as DNA, the CDR3 is TGTGCCAGCAGCTTCGGGACAGGGGGGGTCAATGAGCAGTTCTTC.

As DNA, the CDR3 is TGTGCCAGCAGGAGCTCTACGGGAGGAAGCAATCAGCCCCAGCATTTT. Its translation is CASRSSTGGSNQPQHF. The chain is built from TRBV28 and TRBJ1-5, with D unresolved. The germline CDR1 and CDR2 sequences are MDHEN and SYDVKM. The CDR3 length is 16 residues. The ends were cut back, 6 bases at V and 1 base at J, with 16 bases in the middle.

The V call is TRBV10-3, the J call TRBJ1-1; TRBD1 matches 7 bases. This CDR3 is built from 12 residues. The V and J ends lost 7 bases and 4 bases, in that order; junction bases with no gene match: 3. CDR1 is ENHRY and CDR2 is SYGVKD in the germline V gene. As DNA, the CDR3 is TGTGCCATCACAGCAGGGGGCACTGAAGCTTTCTTT. Its protein product is CAITAGGTEAFF.

The chain employs TRBV5-1 and TRBJ2-1, with TRBD2 as a possible D gene (5 bases). V was pared by 3 bases and J by 5 bases, with 9 bases between. The germline CDR1 and CDR2 sequences are SGHRS and YFSETQ. The CDR3 contains 13 residues. CDR3 sequence reads: CASSWSTNNEQFF. As DNA, the CDR3 is TGCGCCAGCAGCTGGTCGACTAACAATGAGCAGTTCTTC.

This clone was seen once. Other DNA variants within this sample encode the same CDR3. This chain connects TRBV7-2 to TRBJ1-1; D unclear. V lost 2 bases and J 0 bases, leaving 4 bases between the germline ends. Per germline, CDR1 SGHTA and CDR2 FQGNSA. CDR3 length equals 13 residues. Here the CDR3 DNA reads TGTGCCAGCAGCTTATCGGTGAACACTGAAGCTTTCTTT. It specifies CASSLSVNTEAFF.

This chain uses TRBV6-6 with TRBJ2-7; D uncertain. CDR1 is MNHNY and CDR2 is SVGAGI in the germline V gene (reference sequence). CDR3 size: 14 residues. Trimming took 0 bases from V and 0 from J, leaving 6 bases between them. DNA for the CDR3: TGTGCCAGCAGTTACTCCCCCCACTCCTACGAGCAGTACTTC. Translated: CASSYSPHSYEQYF.

The chain links TRBV7-6 to TRBJ1-4; D unclear. Germline-derived CDR1 and CDR2 are SGHVS and FNYEAQ. Deletions cut 4 bases from V and 0 bases from J, with 9 bases between. This CDR3 has 15 residues. CDR3 protein: CASSSSPATNEKLFF. The CDR3 nucleotides are TGTGCCAGCAGCTCCAGTCCCGCAACTAATGAAAAACTGTTTTTT.

The chain has TRBV19 and TRBJ1-5; 10 bases line up with TRBD1. J was trimmed by 0 bases and V by 5 bases; bases with no gene match: 7. Germline V lookup: CDR1 LNHDA, CDR2 SQIVND (reference sequence). CDR3 length: 17 residues. In nucleotides, the CDR3 is TGTGCCAGTAGTCCGGACAGGGGGATTAATAGCAATCAGCCCCAGCATTTT. Residues: CASSPDRGINSNQPQHF.

This chain connects TRBV25-1 to TRBJ2-7; TRBD1 matches at 10 bases. The CDR3 is made up of 16 amino acids. With V trimmed by 3 bases and J by 2 bases, 7 bases remained unmatched. Germline V lookup: CDR1 MGHDK, CDR2 SYGVNS. CDR3 region: CASSDYPGQGTYEQYF. The CDR3 DNA follows: TGTGCCAGCAGTGACTACCCGGGACAGGGGACCTACGAGCAGTACTTC.

Concerning this clone itself: At one of its ends the junction is not consistent with the germline gene, which may arise from a read error. The V call is TRBV7-7, the J call TRBJ2-2, with TRBD1 matching over 9 bases. This CDR3 spans 18 amino acids. CDR1 and CDR2 (germline): SSHAT, FNYEAQ (reference sequence). The CDR3 reads CASSSVPGQGRNTGELFF. The CDR3, as DNA: TGTGCTAGCAGCTCCGTCCCGGGACAGGGTCGGAACACCGGGGAGCTGTTTTTT.

The CDR3 nucleotides are TGTGCCAGCAGCTTAACCGGGGCGAACACCGGGGAGCTGTTTTTT. It is translated as CASSLTGANTGELFF. The V gene is TRBV7-3, the J gene TRBJ2-2, with D possibly matching TRBD2 (5 bases). Trimming removed 0 bases from V and 0 bases from J, with 5 bases in between. This CDR3 spans 15 amino acids. Germline V CDR1 and CDR2: SGHTA, FQGTGA.

A few counts support this clone. The CDR3 DNA follows: TGCAGTGTTTTACAGGGGATTGAGCAGTTCTTC. Protein product: CSVLQGIEQFF. This chain links TRBV20-1 with TRBJ2-1; 7 bases fit TRBD1. This CDR3 region has 11 residues. CDR1 DFQATT and CDR2 SNEGSKA come from the germline V gene (reference sequence). V lost 7 bases to trimming and J lost 9 bases; unmatched junction nucleotides: 6.

This sequence joins TRBV6-6 and TRBJ2-1; a possible D gene is TRBD1 (5 bases). CDR3 length: 15 residues. Germline assignment: CDR1 MNHNY and CDR2 SVGAGI (reference sequence). The V end was cut by 6 bases, the J end by 7 bases, with 19 bases between. CDR3 region: CASSHVAGQRNEQFF. CDR3 sequence (DNA): TGTGCCAGCAGCCACGTGGCAGGGCAACGGAATGAGCAGTTCTTC.

This clone was seen a few times. The chain links TRBV6-4 to TRBJ1-2; D possibly corresponds to TRBD1 (6 bases). The CDR3 is 13 residues long. Germline lookup yields CDR1 MRHNA and CDR2 SNTAGT. V was clipped by 2 bases and J by 7 bases, with 11 bases between them. The CDR3 DNA sequence: TGTGCCAGCAGTGACCAGGGGTCGGGTGGCTACACCTTC. This gives the protein CASSDQGSGGYTF.

This clone was found a few times. This sequence joins TRBV7-2 and TRBJ2-5; no clear D. The germline V and J ends were trimmed by 4 bases and 2 bases, with 5 bases remaining between them. This CDR3 comprises 12 residues. Looked up from germline, CDR1 is SGHTA and CDR2 is FQGNSA. The CDR3 DNA is TGTGCCAGCAGCTCCCTACAAGAGACCCAGTACTTC. Translation: CASSSLQETQYF.

The gene calls are TRBV4-3 and TRBJ1-1; D is unresolved. Trimming took off 1 base at V and 4 bases at J, with 7 bases between the two ends. Germline CDR1 is LGHNA and CDR2 is YSLEER. The CDR3 contains 13 residues. The CDR3 sequence is CASSQALSTEAFF. The CDR3 DNA reads as TGCGCCAGCAGCCAAGCACTGTCCACTGAAGCTTTCTTT.

The rearrangement uses TRBV27 and TRBJ1-2; a possible D gene is TRBD1 (5 bases). Germline lookup yields CDR1 MNHEY and CDR2 SMNVEV (reference sequence). The CDR3 has 11 residues. V gave up 7 bases and J gave up 6 bases, with 9 bases separating them. CDR3 region: CASTAGDGYTF. Here the CDR3 DNA reads TGTGCCAGCACCGCGGGGGATGGCTACACCTTC.

This clone is a singleton in its sample. The chain combines TRBV5-1 with TRBJ1-3; 7 bases map to TRBD1. The ends lost 5 bases at V and 0 bases at J; junction bases unmatched: 2. The CDR3 is 14 amino acids. CDR1 is SGHRS, CDR2 YFSETQ, per germline. CDR3 sequence reads: CASRTGNSGNTIYF. The CDR3 region has the DNA TGCGCCAGCAGGACAGGGAACTCTGGAAACACCATATATTTT.